The 19 T cell receptor beta chains presented below share a single source sample, sequenced in a study of T cell responses to AZD1222 COVID-19 vaccine. Libraries were prepared by immunoSEQ multiplex PCR; TCRdb keeps only in-frame clonotypes and omits some of them. The sample has 100,000 to 120,000 clones, about 91% seen once. The material was peripheral blood, obtained 28 days after the second AZD1222 dose. These receptor sequences come from an adult who received the AZD1222 COVID-19 vaccine.

The V gene is TRBV5-6, the J gene TRBJ1-1, with D possibly TRBD1 on 6 matching bases. Per germline, CDR1 SGHDT and CDR2 YYEEEE. CDR3 length: 13 amino acids. V was pared by 0 bases and J by 8 bases, with 11 bases between. Here the CDR3 reads CASSLGGAPEAFF. The CDR3 DNA is TGTGCCAGCAGCTTGGGGGGGGCCCCGGAAGCTTTCTTT.

V gene TRBV6-5 combines with J gene TRBJ1-5; D call uncertain. The CDR3 extends over 13 amino acids. CDR1 and CDR2 (germline): MNHEY, SVGAGI. Trimming pared 10 bases from V and 0 bases from J, leaving 10 bases between. This CDR3 reads CATGGPSNQPQHF. Here the CDR3 DNA reads TGTGCCACCGGAGGGCCTAGCAATCAGCCCCAGCATTTT.

A note on this clone: One end of the junction is discordant with germline, which a read error may explain. The chain is built from TRBV24-1 and TRBJ2-2; D uncertain. The length of the CDR3 is 13 residues. CDR1 and CDR2 (germline): KGHDR, SFDVKD. Here the CDR3 reads CATSDWNTGELFF. The CDR3 nucleotides are TGTGCCACCAGCGATTGGAATACCGGGGAGCTGTTTTTT.

The rearrangement joins TRBV7-2 to TRBJ2-7; D is undetermined. Germline V gene lookup returns CDR1 SGHTA and CDR2 FQGNSA. With 1 base removed from V and 3 bases from J, the gap between germline ends came to 7 bases. CDR3 length: 13 residues. This CDR3 reads CASSLGQFYEQYF. CDR3 nucleotides: TGTGCCAGCAGCTTAGGCCAGTTCTACGAGCAGTACTTC.

In DNA, the CDR3 is TGCGCCAGCAGCTTGGGGACAGCCTTCTACAATGAGCAGTTCTTC. This sequence encodes CASSLGTAFYNEQFF. The chain uses TRBV5-1 and TRBJ2-1, with D tentatively TRBD1 (6 bases). The CDR3 runs to 15 residues. The germline gives CDR1 SGHRS, CDR2 YFSETQ. The V end was cut by 0 bases, the J end by 3 bases, with 10 bases between.

This clone was counted only a few times. For the CDR3, the DNA is TGTGCCAGCAGCCGGACGGGCTACGAGCAGTACTTC. As protein: CASSRTGYEQYF. V usage is TRBV3-1 (or the pseudogene TRBV3-2) and J usage is TRBJ2-7, with D uncertain. The CDR3 sequence is 12 residues long. V lost 4 bases to trimming and J lost 3 bases, with 7 bases between them. The germline V gene has CDR1 LGHDT and CDR2 YNNKEL (reference sequence).

The chain has TRBV7-2 and TRBJ2-3; D gene uncertain. CDR3 size: 14 residues. CDR1 and CDR2 from the germline V gene are SGHTA and FQGNSA. V lost 2 bases, J lost 4 bases, and 10 bases lay in between. CDR3 DNA: TGTGCCAGCAGCTTATCAGCCAGAGCAGATACGCAGTATTTT. It specifies CASSLSARADTQYF.

This chain connects TRBV7-6 to TRBJ2-2; the match to TRBD2 covers 12 bases. The CDR3 length is 16 residues. The germline V gene encodes CDR1 SGHVS and CDR2 FNYEAQ. The trim removed 2 bases at V and 6 bases at J, leaving 4 bases unmatched. The CDR3 coding sequence is TGTGCCAGCAGCTTATCCCTAGCGGGGGGGCCCGGGGAGCTGTTTTTT. Translation: CASSLSLAGGPGELFF.

The count of this clone is one. V is TRBV3-1 (or the pseudogene TRBV3-2) and J is TRBJ1-2; 11 positions match TRBD1. The germline CDR1 and CDR2 sequences are LGHDT and YNNKEL (reference sequence). The junction had 2 bases not matched to a gene; V was cut back by 1 base and J by 1 base. This CDR3 has 16 amino acids. CDR3 bases: TGTGCCAGCAGCCAAGGGACAGGGGGCTTTAACTATGGCTACACCTTC. Protein: CASSQGTGGFNYGYTF.

As concerns this clone: At one boundary the junction diverges from the germline segment, which might be a read error. This sequence joins TRBV9 and TRBJ2-3; a possible D gene is TRBD2 (7 bases). Per the germline V gene, CDR1 is SGDLS and CDR2 is YYNGEE. This CDR3 has 16 residues. The CDR3 DNA follows: TGTGCCAACAGCGAGCCGGGGGGCGAAAGCACAGATACGCAGTATTTT. As protein: CANSEPGGESTDTQYF.

The chain joins TRBV7-6 to TRBJ2-5; the D gene is possibly TRBD2 (6 bases). Trimming cost V 1 base and J 2 bases, with 17 bases left between them. The V gene's germline CDR1 is SGHVS and CDR2 FNYEAQ. The CDR3 runs 17 residues. CDR3 coding DNA: TGTGCCAGCAGCTTAGGGCAGGGAGGCGGACGACAAGAGACCCAGTACTTC. Translating gives CASSLGQGGGRQETQYF.

A single count supports this clone. The CDR3 DNA reads TGTGCCAGCAGCTGGGACAGGGGGTACGAGCAGTACTTC. This gives the protein CASSWDRGYEQYF. The chain joins TRBV7-2 to TRBJ2-7; 11 bases are a match to TRBD1. J was trimmed by 4 bases and V by 4 bases; bases with no gene match: 0. Per germline, CDR1 SGHTA and CDR2 FQGNSA. The CDR3 is 13 amino acids.

This rearrangement joins TRBV7-2 to TRBJ1-1, with D possibly matching TRBD1 (5 bases). There are 13 residues in the CDR3. Germline values: CDR1 SGHTA, CDR2 FQGNSA. V dropped 5 bases and J dropped 5 bases, with 12 bases sitting between them. DNA of the CDR3: TGTGCCAGCAGCCCTCGGGAGGGGACTGAAGCTTTCTTT. Encoded protein: CASSPREGTEAFF.

The gene calls are TRBV28 and TRBJ1-6, with D tentatively TRBD1 (6 bases). Germline loops: CDR1 MDHEN, CDR2 SYDVKM. The CDR3 is made up of 18 amino acids. Trimming removed 5 bases at V and 0 bases at J, with 17 bases between. This CDR3 is CASSLQGGAGSYNSPLHF. CDR3 nucleotides: TGTGCCAGCAGTCTCCAAGGGGGGGCAGGCTCCTATAATTCACCCCTCCACTTT.

The chain couples TRBV4-2 to TRBJ2-3; D possibly corresponds to TRBD1 (6 bases). With 4 bases removed from V and 0 bases from J, the gap between germline ends came to 20 bases. Germline V gene sequence: CDR1 LGHNA, CDR2 YNFKEQ. The CDR3 has 18 residues. CDR3 in amino acids: CASSLQGKTDTSTDTQYF. The CDR3 DNA follows: TGTGCCAGCAGCCTTCAGGGGAAAACGGATACTAGCACAGATACGCAGTATTTT.

The chain uses TRBV25-1 and TRBJ1-5; the D gene is possibly TRBD1 (5 bases). V was pared by 3 bases and J by 4 bases, with 13 bases between. This CDR3 is built from 15 residues. The V gene's germline CDR1 is MGHDK and CDR2 SYGVNS. The CDR3 loop reads CASSDSGMGNQPQHF. Written as DNA, the CDR3 is TGTGCCAGCAGTGACTCAGGGATGGGAAATCAGCCCCAGCATTTT.

CDR3 nucleotide sequence: TGTGCCAGCAGTTTCTCGACTGCATACTTACTCTACGAGCAGTACTTC. Translated: CASSFSTAYLLYEQYF. This chain uses TRBV27 with TRBJ2-7; D is uncertain. V was cut by 3 bases and J by 3 bases, with 18 bases left in between. The CDR3 runs to 16 residues. Germline V lookup: CDR1 MNHEY, CDR2 SMNVEV (reference sequence).

This clone appeared once. The rearrangement joins TRBV3-1 (or the pseudogene TRBV3-2) to TRBJ1-2; no reliable D call. Trimming removed 3 bases from V and 14 bases from J, with 16 bases in between. CDR1 is LGHDT and CDR2 is YNNKEL in the germline V gene (reference sequence). The CDR3 extends over 12 amino acids. CDR3 sequence reads: CASSQFNIGFTF. The CDR3 bases are TGTGCCAGCAGCCAGTTTAATATAGGGTTTACCTTC.

The chain joins TRBV12-3 or TRBV12-4 to TRBJ1-2; D is perhaps TRBD1 (5 bases). V lost 3 bases, J lost 10 bases, and 12 bases lay in between. The CDR3 loop spans 12 amino acids. In DNA, the CDR3 is TGTGCCAGCAGTTTGGTTAGGGGTAACTACACCTTC. This codes for CASSLVRGNYTF.